The 21 T cell receptor beta chains below were found in one sample sequenced in a study of cytotoxic CD8 clonotypes in ibrutinib-treated CLL. Profiled with immunoSEQ multiplex PCR; TCRdb holds only in-frame clones, not every one. The profile shows about 330,000 clones, 60% to 80% of them singletons. Sequencing used PBMCs, obtained after 36 months of ibrutinib treatment. These receptors came from a human donor with chronic lymphocytic leukemia.

The J gene is TRBJ1-2, the V gene TRBV7-9; D might be TRBD1 (6 bases). The germline V gene encodes CDR1 SEHNR and CDR2 FQNEAQ (reference sequence). Trimming took off 3 bases at V and 3 bases at J, with 11 bases between the two ends. The CDR3 is made up of 14 amino acids. CDR3 bases: TGTGCCAGCAGCTTCACAGGGCATCACTATGGCTACACCTTC. It translates to CASSFTGHHYGYTF.

The gene calls are TRBV19 and TRBJ1-5; D is possibly TRBD1 (6 bases). The CDR3 has 14 amino acids. Deletions cut 4 bases from V and 4 bases from J, with 11 bases between. Per germline, CDR1 LNHDA and CDR2 SQIVND (reference sequence). DNA for the CDR3: TGTGCCAGTAGTACTACAGGGTATAATCAGCCCCAGCATTTT. Its translation: CASSTTGYNQPQHF.

This sequence joins TRBV4-1 and TRBJ2-3; D is uncertain. Germline CDR1 reads MGHRA; CDR2 reads YSYEKL. V lost 7 bases and J 1 base, leaving 9 bases between the germline ends. The CDR3 consists of 13 residues. Written as DNA, the CDR3 is TGCGCCAGCACCCTGGAAGGCACAGATACGCAGTATTTT. Amino acids: CASTLEGTDTQYF.

This clone showed up just a few times. This chain uses TRBV14 with TRBJ2-7; a weak D match, TRBD2 (5 bases). CDR1 is SGHDN and CDR2 is FVKESK in the germline V gene. This CDR3 region has 14 residues. V lost 2 bases, J lost 2 bases, and 10 bases lay in between. CDR3 protein: CASSQRGFTYEQYF. The CDR3 coding sequence is TGTGCCAGCAGCCAACGAGGGTTCACCTACGAGCAGTACTTC. The full variable domain, in which reference TRBV14 and TRBJ2-7 provide the parts outside the CDR3, is EAGVTQFPSHSVIEKGQTVTLRCDPISGHDNLYWYRRVMGKEIKFLLHFVKESKQDESGMPNNRFLAERTGGTYSTLKVQPAELEDSGVYFCASSQRGFTYEQYFGPGTRLTVT.

A remark on this clone: Other DNA sequences of this sample code for an identical CDR3. The chain has TRBV10-3 and TRBJ1-5, with D uncertain. The CDR3 is made up of 12 amino acids. CDR1 and CDR2 from the germline V gene are ENHRY and SYGVKD. The V end was cut by 3 bases, the J end by 6 bases, with 6 bases between. The CDR3 nucleotides are TGTGCCATCAGTGAAGGGTTTCAGCCCCAGCATTTT. This sequence encodes CAISEGFQPQHF.

The chain couples TRBV5-6 to TRBJ1-2, with D maybe TRBD1 (5 bases). The length of the CDR3 is 13 residues. Germline CDR1 reads SGHDT; CDR2 reads YYEEEE. Trimming removed 4 bases from V and 7 bases from J, with 14 bases in between. CDR3 coding DNA: TGTGCCAGCAGCCCCCAGGACAAGATTGGCTACACCTTC. Amino acids: CASSPQDKIGYTF.

CDR3 nucleotide sequence: TGCGCCAGCAGCCCCCTCGACAGCAGGGGGTCCTACGAGCAGTACTTC. It yields the protein CASSPLDSRGSYEQYF. The chain uses TRBV4-1 and TRBJ2-7, with 7 positions matching TRBD1. The V and J ends lost 4 bases and 1 base, in that order; junction bases with no gene match: 10. CDR3 size: 16 residues. The germline gives CDR1 MGHRA, CDR2 YSYEKL.

The V and J genes are TRBV9 and TRBJ2-1; tentatively, D is TRBD1 (5 bases). Per the germline V gene, CDR1 is SGDLS and CDR2 is YYNGEE. Trimming took off 3 bases at V and 6 bases at J, with 7 bases between the two ends. This CDR3 has 12 amino acids. DNA of the CDR3: TGTGCCAGCAGCGAAACAGGCAATGAGCAGTTCTTC. It yields the protein CASSETGNEQFF.

The gene calls are TRBV29-1 and TRBJ2-5; 7 positions match TRBD1. This CDR3 has 12 residues. V shed 6 bases, J shed 5 bases, and the junction held 6 bases outside the gene matches. From germline, CDR1 is SQVTM and CDR2 ANQGSEA. This CDR3 is CSVRTGVETQYF. CDR3 sequence (DNA): TGCAGCGTACGTACAGGGGTTGAGACCCAGTACTTC.

This CDR3 is CASSWTSRISTDTQYF. The CDR3, as DNA: TGCGCCAGCAGCTGGACTAGCCGTATTAGCACAGATACGCAGTATTTT. The chain links TRBV4-1 to TRBJ2-3, with 8 bases aligning to TRBD2. The germline V gene has CDR1 MGHRA and CDR2 YSYEKL. There are 16 residues in the CDR3. Germline trimming cut 5 bases from V and 0 bases from J; bases unmatched to any gene: 7.

The rearrangement links TRBV7-2 to TRBJ2-1; 8 bases align to TRBD2. The CDR3 contains 14 residues. V gave up 1 base and J gave up 10 bases; unmatched junction bases: 6. Looked up from germline, CDR1 is SGHTA and CDR2 is FQGNSA. CDR3 coding DNA: TGTGCCAGCAGCTTAGGCCCTCGGACTAGCGAGCAGTTCTTC. Its translation is CASSLGPRTSEQFF.

The chain carries TRBV9 and TRBJ1-1, with 7 positions matching TRBD1. Germline V gene sequence: CDR1 SGDLS, CDR2 YYNGEE. There are 15 residues in the CDR3. V gave up 0 bases and J gave up 6 bases; unmatched junction bases: 8. CDR3 amino acids: CASSVVGGRASEAFF. The CDR3 DNA sequence: TGTGCCAGCAGCGTAGTAGGGGGCAGGGCCTCTGAAGCTTTCTTT.

V usage is TRBV5-1 and J usage is TRBJ2-3; 7 bases align to TRBD2. The CDR3 loop spans 18 amino acids. Germline CDR1 SGHRS, CDR2 YFSETQ. V dropped 0 bases and J dropped 2; count of bases not matched to a gene: 12. The CDR3 DNA follows: TGCGCCAGCAGCTTGGTAAGACCGGGACTACTTCCCACAGATACGCAGTATTTT. Translation gives CASSLVRPGLLPTDTQYF.

The chain recombines TRBV7-6 with TRBJ1-2; D not certain. Germline assignment: CDR1 SGHVS and CDR2 FNYEAQ. This CDR3 comprises 17 residues. Trimming stripped 1 base from V and 4 bases from J, with 19 bases between. The CDR3: CASSLDDLAGIRYGYTF. The CDR3 region has the DNA TGTGCCAGCAGCTTAGATGACTTGGCAGGCATACGCTATGGCTACACCTTC.

This chain uses TRBV19 with TRBJ1-2, with TRBD1 matching 8 bases. Germline V gives CDR1 LNHDA, CDR2 SQIVND (reference sequence). The CDR3 loop spans 14 amino acids. V trimming: 7 bases; J trimming: 4 bases; junction bases outside the gene matches: 8. Here the CDR3 reads CASTRTGRSYGYTF. CDR3 in DNA: TGTGCCAGTACCCGGACAGGGAGGAGCTATGGCTACACCTTC.

The sample holds one count of this clone. The chain carries TRBV27 and TRBJ1-4, with D possibly TRBD1 on 6 matching bases. Per the germline V gene, CDR1 is MNHEY and CDR2 is SMNVEV (reference sequence). Trimming cost V 7 bases and J 6 bases, with 15 bases left between them. CDR3 length: 14 amino acids. The CDR3 is CASTKGHQYEKLFF. The CDR3, as DNA: TGTGCCAGCACCAAGGGACACCAGTATGAAAAACTGTTTTTT.

CDR3 residues: CASILRGLCEQYF. CDR3 coding DNA: TGTGCCAGCATACTTAGGGGTCTGTGCGAGCAGTACTTC. The chain has TRBV21-1 and TRBJ2-7; TRBD1, as called in the table, went unchecked against the DNA. TRBV21-1 is described as a pseudogene. This CDR3 is 13 amino acids long.

V is TRBV6-1 and J is TRBJ1-1; D gene unclear. Germline CDR1 MNHNS, CDR2 SASEGT. CDR3 length equals 13 residues. The V end lost 0 bases, the J end lost 4 bases, and 6 bases lay between the germline ends. CDR3 bases: TGTGCCAGCAGTGAAGCTGAATCCACTGAAGCTTTCTTT. It encodes CASSEAESTEAFF.

In this sample, this clone turned up a few times. The rearrangement uses TRBV6-5 and TRBJ2-5; 7 nucleotides align to TRBD1. The CDR3 covers 13 residues. Looked up from germline, CDR1 is MNHEY and CDR2 is SVGAGI. The V gene end was trimmed by 7 bases and the J gene end by 4 bases; junction bases not matched to a gene: 6. The CDR3 loop is CASIGAGGETQYF. CDR3 sequence (DNA): TGTGCCAGCATAGGGGCAGGGGGAGAGACCCAGTACTTC.

The chain has TRBV4-1 and TRBJ2-1, with TRBD2 matching over 8 bases. Germline trimming cut 0 bases from V and 3 bases from J; bases unmatched to any gene: 4. CDR1 and CDR2 (germline): MGHRA, YSYEKL. The CDR3 has 16 amino acids. The CDR3 protein is CASSQDRGGYYNEQFF. The CDR3 coding sequence is TGCGCCAGCAGCCAAGATCGGGGGGGATACTACAATGAGCAGTTCTTC.

The chain combines TRBV7-3 with TRBJ2-1; TRBD2 aligns across 8 bases. V trimming: 1 base; J trimming: 2 bases; junction bases outside the gene matches: 4. This CDR3 has 16 amino acids. Germline lookup yields CDR1 SGHTA and CDR2 FQGTGA. The CDR3 region has the DNA TGTGCCAGCAGCTTAAACAGCGGGGGACCCTACAATGAGCAGTTCTTC. Protein sequence: CASSLNSGGPYNEQFF.